One sample yielded the 28 T cell receptor beta chains listed below, sequenced in a study of long-term antiretroviral therapy in people with HIV. Running of the v3.0 immunoSEQ assay took place at survey level. TCRdb's table, derived via immunoSEQ multiplex PCR, lists solely in-frame clones and lacks some. The sample lists about 9,100 clones; roughly 80% were seen once. Sequencing was performed on unsorted PBMCs, taken 0.4 years before starting antiretroviral therapy. Receptors were obtained from a young man with HIV.

The rearrangement links TRBV27 to TRBJ1-1, with a weak D call TRBD1 (5 bases). The CDR3 length is 16 residues. Trimming left V 8 bases short and J 4 bases short, with 23 bases between. Germline CDR1 MNHEY, CDR2 SMNVEV (reference sequence). CDR3 region: CASSYPVGGTGTEAFF. In DNA form, the CDR3 reads TGTGCCAGCTCGTACCCCGTGGGAGGGACGGGCACTGAAGCTTTCTTT.

The CDR3 nucleotides read TGTGCCAGCAGTGAAGCGCCCCCGAGTACCTTC. This sequence encodes CASSEAPPSTF. The rearrangement joins TRBV6-1 to TRBJ1-2; unclear D gene. Germline V lookup: CDR1 MNHNS, CDR2 SASEGT. This CDR3 region has 11 residues. V was clipped by 0 bases and J by 14 bases, with 10 bases between them.

This clone was picked up a small number of times. The chain has TRBV11-2 and TRBJ2-7, with 7 positions matching TRBD1. CDR3 size: 14 residues. The V gene's germline CDR1 is SGHAT and CDR2 FQNNGV. The V segment lost 4 bases and the J segment 4 bases; nucleotides outside the gene matches: 7. CDR3 DNA: TGTGCCAGCAGCTACCTTCAGGGGGTGTACGAGCAGTACTTC. Its protein is CASSYLQGVYEQYF.

The chain combines TRBV7-9 with TRBJ1-6; D gene unclear. Germline V gene data show CDR1 as SEHNR and CDR2 as FQNEAQ (reference sequence). This CDR3 contains 13 residues. V lost 3 bases and J 9 bases, leaving 9 bases between the germline ends. The CDR3 DNA follows: TGTGCCAGCAGCTTCCTGGCTGGTTCACCCCTCCACTTT. Amino acids: CASSFLAGSPLHF.

A single count supports this clone. J is TRBJ1-1 and V is TRBV11-1; TRBD1 matches at 7 bases. The CDR3 totals 14 residues. V was pared by 5 bases and J by 0 bases, with 3 bases of the junction left unmatched. The germline V gene encodes CDR1 SGHAT and CDR2 FQDESV (reference sequence). The CDR3 bases are TGTGCCAGCAGCCGGGACAGACTGAACACTGAAGCTTTCTTT. Its translation is CASSRDRLNTEAFF.

This clone came up a few times. This sequence joins TRBV19 and TRBJ1-5; TRBD1 might be the D (5 bases). The V gene lost 0 bases and the J gene lost 6 bases, with 12 bases spanning the gap. Germline loops: CDR1 LNHDA, CDR2 SQIVND (reference sequence). The length of the CDR3 is 15 residues. The CDR3 spells CASSIDLSGVQPQHF. The CDR3 region has the DNA TGTGCCAGTAGTATAGATCTATCGGGGGTTCAGCCCCAGCATTTT. Drawing the rest from reference TRBV19 and TRBJ1-5, the complete variable domain is DGGITQSPKYLFRKEGQNVTLSCEQNLNHDAMYWYRQDPGQGLRLIYYSQIVNDFQKGDIAEGYSVSREKKESFPLTVTSAQKNPTAFYLCASSIDLSGVQPQHFGDGTRLSIL.

The chain links TRBV9 to TRBJ2-7; weak D call: TRBD2 (5 bases). Trimming shortened V by 4 bases and J by 2 bases, and 7 bases separated the two germline ends. Germline V gene sequence: CDR1 SGDLS, CDR2 YYNGEE. The CDR3 contains 12 residues. This CDR3 is CASSPGAYEQYF. The CDR3 DNA is TGTGCCAGCAGCCCCGGGGCCTACGAGCAGTACTTC.

This sequence joins TRBV4-1 and TRBJ2-7; 9 nucleotides match TRBD1. Germline loops: CDR1 MGHRA, CDR2 YSYEKL. Trimming removed 1 base from V and 6 bases from J; junction bases left unmatched: 4. The CDR3 length is 14 residues. The CDR3 protein is CASSQVDRGGEQYF. CDR3 nucleotide sequence: TGCGCCAGCAGCCAAGTGGACAGGGGTGGCGAGCAGTACTTC.

V usage is TRBV28 and J usage is TRBJ2-7, with 9 bases matching TRBD1. V shed 5 bases, J shed 3 bases, and the junction held 5 bases outside the gene matches. The germline V gene has CDR1 MDHEN and CDR2 SYDVKM. The CDR3 length is 14 residues. CDR3 residues: CASSRADRGYEQYF. The DNA of the CDR3 is TGTGCCAGCAGTAGGGCGGACAGGGGCTACGAGCAGTACTTC.

This clone was counted only a few times. J is TRBJ2-7 and V is TRBV6-5, with a tentative D call TRBD2 (6 bases). Trimming took off 5 bases at V and 2 bases at J, with 16 bases between the two ends. CDR3 length equals 15 residues. Per the germline V gene, CDR1 is MNHEY and CDR2 is SVGAGI. The CDR3 bases are TGTGCCAGCAGTAGCACCGGGACTTCTCCCTACGAGCAGTACTTC. It specifies CASSSTGTSPYEQYF.

The chain is built from TRBV14 and TRBJ2-3, with TRBD2 identical over 7 bases. The J segment lost 6 bases and the V segment lost 0 bases, leaving 9 bases of the junction unmatched. The CDR3 extends over 16 amino acids. Germline V gene sequence: CDR1 SGHDN, CDR2 FVKESK. This chain's CDR3 is CASSQDIRTRGDTQYF. DNA for the CDR3: TGTGCCAGCAGCCAAGATATAAGGACTAGAGGGGATACGCAGTATTTT.

This chain links TRBV28 with TRBJ2-7; D is ambiguous. Germline V gives CDR1 MDHEN, CDR2 SYDVKM. CDR3 length: 11 amino acids. With 2 bases removed from V and 5 bases from J, the gap between germline ends came to 4 bases. The DNA for the CDR3 is TGTGCCAGCAGTTTAACCCACGAGCAGTACTTC. This codes for CASSLTHEQYF.

V usage is TRBV25-1 and J usage is TRBJ1-1, with a possible D match to TRBD1 (5 bases). The V end was cut by 4 bases, the J end by 4 bases, with 10 bases between. This CDR3 has 13 residues. In germline, CDR1 is MGHDK, CDR2 SYGVNS. The CDR3 here is CASSVGRGTEAFF. In nucleotides, the CDR3 is TGTGCCAGCAGTGTGGGGCGAGGCACTGAAGCTTTCTTT.

V gene TRBV7-8 combines with J gene TRBJ1-2; D may be TRBD1 (5 bases). The CDR3 has 14 amino acids. V was trimmed by 3 bases and J by 8 bases, leaving 16 bases between them. In germline, CDR1 is SGHVS, CDR2 FQNEAQ. DNA for the CDR3: TGTGCCAGCAGCTTGGGGCATCCCGGGCACGGCTACACCTTC. Amino acids: CASSLGHPGHGYTF.

This clone was picked up one time. The chain links TRBV7-9 to TRBJ2-7, with TRBD1 matching 10 bases. The trim removed 5 bases at V and 5 bases at J, leaving 12 bases unmatched. This CDR3 spans 16 amino acids. The germline CDR1 and CDR2 sequences are SEHNR and FQNEAQ (reference sequence). CDR3 bases: TGTGCCAGCAGCAACCCGGGACAGGGGTGGAGGAACGAGCAGTACTTC. It encodes CASSNPGQGWRNEQYF.

V usage is TRBV29-1 and J usage is TRBJ2-5, with D unresolved. CDR1 is SQVTM, CDR2 ANQGSEA, per germline. V lost 3 bases and J 3 bases, leaving 11 bases between the germline ends. This CDR3 region has 13 residues. The CDR3 reads CSVDSLFEETQYF. For the CDR3, the DNA is TGCAGCGTTGACAGCCTGTTTGAAGAGACCCAGTACTTC.

The chain combines TRBV5-4 with TRBJ2-7; the match to TRBD2 covers 10 bases. The CDR3 has 15 amino acids. Germline values: CDR1 SGHNT, CDR2 YYREEE (reference sequence). Trimming cost V 4 bases and J 3 bases; bases outside gene matches: 7. DNA for the CDR3: TGTGCCAGCAGCCATAGCGGGAGGCATATCTACGAGCAGTACTTC. Translation: CASSHSGRHIYEQYF.

This clone is medium-sized by share. The chain recombines TRBV7-9 with TRBJ1-5; no reliable D call. Germline V gives CDR1 SEHNR, CDR2 FQNEAQ (reference sequence). The CDR3 runs to 15 residues. V was pared by 3 bases and J by 4 bases, with 13 bases between. DNA of the CDR3: TGTGCCAGCAGCTTGGGAGTGGGCGATAATCAGCCCCAGCATTTT. Translating gives CASSLGVGDNQPQHF. Full variable domain (outside the CDR3, taken from reference TRBV7-9 and TRBJ1-5): DTGVSQNPRHKITKRGQNVTFRCDPISEHNRLYWYRQTLGQGPEFLTYFQNEAQLEKSRLLSDRFSAERPKGSFSTLEIQRTEQGDSAMYLCASSLGVGDNQPQHFGDGTRLSIL.

The V gene is TRBV19, the J gene TRBJ2-7, with 9 bases identical to TRBD1. The V and J ends lost 7 bases and 3 bases, in that order; junction bases with no gene match: 10. The V gene's germline CDR1 is LNHDA and CDR2 SQIVND (reference sequence). CDR3 size: 15 residues. The CDR3 protein is CASTTSGTGYYEQYF. CDR3 in DNA: TGTGCCAGTACTACGTCGGGGACAGGGTACTACGAGCAGTACTTC. Based on the CDR3 plus reference TRBV19 and TRBJ2-7, the full variable domain is DGGITQSPKYLFRKEGQNVTLSCEQNLNHDAMYWYRQDPGQGLRLIYYSQIVNDFQKGDIAEGYSVSREKKESFPLTVTSAQKNPTAFYLCASTTSGTGYYEQYFGPGTRLTVT.

The chain is built from TRBV5-5 and TRBJ1-4; 7 positions agree with TRBD1. The CDR3 is 15 amino acids. Losses at the gene ends were 0 bases for V and 3 bases for J; bases not matched to a gene: 2. CDR1 SGHKS and CDR2 YYEKEE come from the germline V gene (reference sequence). This chain's CDR3 is CASSLAGTANEKLFF. The CDR3 DNA reads as TGTGCCAGCAGCTTGGCCGGGACAGCTAATGAAAAACTGTTTTTT.

This clone turned up a few times. The chain has TRBV7-6 and TRBJ1-4, with unresolved D. Per the germline V gene, CDR1 is SGHVS and CDR2 is FNYEAQ. CDR3 size: 15 residues. Trimming cost V 6 bases and J 4 bases, with 15 bases left between them. Here the CDR3 reads CASRSRLGVNEKLFF. The CDR3 DNA follows: TGTGCCAGCAGATCTAGACTCGGGGTTAATGAAAAACTGTTTTTT.

V is TRBV29-1 and J is TRBJ2-7; D is uncertain. V gave up 6 bases and J gave up 0 bases, with 6 bases separating them. The CDR3 contains 11 residues. CDR1 is SQVTM and CDR2 is ANQGSEA in the germline V gene. The CDR3 reads CSVVHSYEQYF. In DNA, the CDR3 is TGCAGCGTGGTCCACTCCTACGAGCAGTACTTC.

The J gene is TRBJ2-7, the V gene TRBV6-5, with D possibly being TRBD2 (6 bases). The CDR3 totals 13 residues. Germline V gene lookup returns CDR1 MNHEY and CDR2 SVGAGI. V lost 4 bases and J lost 4, with 11 bases in between. The CDR3 here is CASSLVAEYEQYF. As DNA, the CDR3 is TGTGCCAGCAGTTTGGTAGCGGAGTACGAGCAGTACTTC.

The genes are TRBV6-4 and TRBJ2-3; D not certain. Trimming removed 3 bases from V and 2 bases from J, with 6 bases in between. Germline-derived CDR1 and CDR2 are MRHNA and SNTAGT. CDR3 length equals 13 residues. The CDR3 region is CASSEVVTDTQYF. In DNA form, the CDR3 reads TGTGCCAGCAGTGAAGTTGTCACAGATACGCAGTATTTT.

The chain joins TRBV19 to TRBJ2-1; the D gene could be TRBD1 or TRBD2 (5 bases each). The CDR3 covers 12 residues. V lost 8 bases to trimming and J lost 10 bases, with 15 bases between them. The germline V gene encodes CDR1 LNHDA and CDR2 SQIVND (reference sequence). CDR3 region: CASQGRRWEQFF. CDR3 sequence (DNA): TGTGCCAGTCAGGGACGTCGGTGGGAGCAGTTCTTC.

This chain links TRBV6-6 with TRBJ1-5, with D perhaps TRBD1 (5 bases). The V gene's germline CDR1 is MNHNY and CDR2 SVGAGI (reference sequence). Trimming pared 6 bases from V and 5 bases from J, leaving 17 bases between. The CDR3 spans 15 residues. CDR3 nucleotides: TGTGCCAGCAGCAGACAAGGTGAGGGGTATCAGCCCCAGCATTTT. Protein: CASSRQGEGYQPQHF.

This clone has just a few counts. The gene calls are TRBV7-3 and TRBJ2-7; possibly TRBD2 for D (6 bases). V shed 1 base and J shed 5 bases, with 9 bases lying between them. Germline V gene data show CDR1 as SGHTA and CDR2 as FQGTGA. This CDR3 comprises 13 residues. DNA of the CDR3: TGTGCCAGCAGCTTAAGCCCGGGGGACGAGCAGTACTTC. Protein sequence: CASSLSPGDEQYF.

The chain uses TRBV5-8 and TRBJ1-6, with D possibly TRBD1 on 6 matching bases. Germline lookup yields CDR1 SGHTS and CDR2 YDEGEE. This CDR3 is built from 15 residues. The V and J ends lost 2 bases and 7 bases respectively, with 13 bases between them. The DNA of the CDR3 is TGTGCCAGCAGCTTAACCGGGACACCGAATTCACCCCTCCACTTT. As protein: CASSLTGTPNSPLHF.